The sequence of this T cell receptor beta chain was determined in a study of response to subunit inactivated influenza vaccine. For this clonotype: Its antigen remains unknown.

V lost 3 bases to trimming and J lost 0 bases; unmatched junction nucleotides: 9. The CDR3 spans 17 residues. Germline CDR1 LGHNA, CDR2 YSLEER. General study findings and limits: After each seasonal influenza vaccination, few new T cells are recruited, the authors suggested.

TCRdb independently ran MiXCR on the RT-PCR reads; one entry per CDR3 protein. In the table there are a few hundred thousand distinct CDR3 sequences, 14% of which are singletons. The specimen comprised PBMCs from blood, sampled roughly 12 days after vaccination. The source of this sequence is a man aged 45-65 years who received an inactivated influenza vaccine. V and J are TRBV4-3 and TRBJ2-3, with 7 bases fitting TRBD2. DNA of the CDR3: TGCGCCAGCAGCCATGGAGGCTCAGCGGGGAGCACAGATACGCAGTATTTT. Translation gives CASSHGGSAGSTDTQYF.